The T cell receptor (beta chain) under discussion was sequenced for a study of CD8 T cells in Susac syndrome. A quantity of about 0.45 to 1 ug RNA underwent reverse transcription using random hexamers. TCRdb ran MiXCR on the immunoSEQ multiplex PCR reads and lists one entry per CDR3 protein. Of approximately 170,000 distinct CDR3 sequences in the sample, 93% were seen once. Trimming stripped 6 bases from V and 0 bases from J, with 18 bases between. CDR1 and CDR2 from the germline V gene are DFQATT and SNEGSKA (reference sequence). The CDR3 spans 15 residues. The TCR originated in a human donor in good health. This chain connects TRBV20-1 to TRBJ2-7; D is uncertain. The source material was CD4+ T cells from PBMCs. CDR3 sequence: CSAISAGGSSYEQYF. Written as DNA, the CDR3 is TGCAGTGCCATTTCCGCCGGCGGCAGCTCCTACGAGCAGTACTTC.